These T cell receptor beta chains were read from a single sample in a study of blood T cell repertoires in COVID-19. The data were produced by immunoSEQ multiplex PCR, yet TCRdb's version contains in-frame clones alone and is incomplete. The sample shows 99,000 or so clones, around 83% of them seen only once. The material sequenced was peripheral blood. The receptors come from a woman of 80 years or more with acute or convalescent COVID-19. Each CDR3 is given with its conserved first and last residue. D genes are given only for firm matches. Part of the rows lack a size; the others show once, few, many or a class for expanded clones.

d_gene	j_gene	abundance	v_gene	CDR3aa	CDR3nt
.	TRBJ2-4	.	TRBV28	CASSLVNSNIQYF	TGTGCCAGCAGTTTAGTAAACTCGAACATTCAGTACTTC
TRBD2	TRBJ2-1	.	TRBV19	CASRDGRAYNEQFF	TGTGCCAGTAGAGACGGGAGGGCCTACAATGAGCAGTTCTTC
TRBD1	TRBJ2-7	.	TRBV3-1/TRBV3-2	CASSTGTGVSYEQYF	TGTGCCAGCAGCACTGGGACAGGGGTCTCGTACGAGCAGTACTTC
TRBD1	TRBJ1-2	.	TRBV5-4	CATQLGGQGIGYGYTF	TGTGCCACCCAGCTTGGCGGACAGGGAATTGGCTATGGCTACACCTTC
.	TRBJ1-1	.	TRBV6-6	CATKFRGRTEAFF	TGTGCCACCAAGTTCAGGGGAAGGACTGAAGCTTTCTTT
TRBD2	TRBJ2-1	few	TRBV28	CASSGGTSGTLSSYNEQFF	TGTGCCAGCAGCGGGGGGACTAGCGGGACTCTCAGCTCCTACAATGAGCAGTTCTTC
.	TRBJ2-1	once	TRBV27	CASRPSYPGYNEQFF	TGTGCCAGCAGACCTTCTTATCCAGGCTACAATGAGCAGTTCTTC
TRBD1	TRBJ1-2	.	TRBV3-1/TRBV3-2	CASSPSDRGLNGYTF	TGTGCCAGCAGCCCCTCGGACAGGGGGCTTAATGGCTACACCTTC
TRBD2	TRBJ2-1	.	TRBV25-1	CASSPTRGLDYNEQFF	TGTGCCAGCAGTCCCACCAGGGGACTAGACTACAATGAGCAGTTCTTC
TRBD2	TRBJ2-3	.	TRBV19	CASSLGLAGSTDTQYF	TGTGCCAGTAGTCTCGGACTAGCGGGGAGCACAGATACGCAGTATTTT
.	TRBJ2-2	once	TRBV7-2	CASSLVGADTGELFF	TGTGCCAGCAGCTTAGTAGGCGCGGACACCGGGGAGCTGTTTTTT
.	TRBJ2-7	.	TRBV27	CASSLWPDKSYEQYF	TGTGCCAGCAGTTTATGGCCGGACAAATCCTACGAGCAGTACTTC
TRBD2	TRBJ2-7	.	TRBV5-1	CASTPRAGGDYEQYF	TGCGCCAGCACCCCTCGTGCGGGAGGGGACTACGAGCAGTACTTC
TRBD2	TRBJ2-3	.	TRBV19	CASSISLAGTATDTQYF	TGTGCCAGTAGTATTTCGCTAGCGGGGACCGCCACAGATACGCAGTATTTT
TRBD1	TRBJ1-1	.	TRBV7-2	CASSLASQGTEAFF	TGTGCCAGCAGCTTAGCCTCACAGGGGACTGAAGCTTTCTTT
TRBD1	TRBJ1-6	.	TRBV11-2	CASSLQQGENSPLHF	TGTGCCAGCAGCTTACAACAGGGGGAAAATTCACCCCTCCACTTT
TRBD2	TRBJ2-1	.	TRBV19	CASSMGLAAYNEQFF	TGTGCCAGTAGTATGGGACTAGCGGCATACAATGAGCAGTTCTTC
.	TRBJ2-1	.	TRBV5-4	CASSLGGSVDEQFF	TGTGCCAGCAGCCTGGGCGGCTCGGTGGATGAGCAGTTCTTC
TRBD2	TRBJ2-1	.	TRBV29-1	CSVPSGLAGVGNEQFF	TGCAGCGTTCCCTCCGGACTAGCGGGAGTGGGAAATGAGCAGTTCTTC
TRBD2	TRBJ2-3	few	TRBV15	CATSREGLVNTQYF	TGTGCCACCAGCAGAGAGGGACTAGTAAATACGCAGTATTTT
.	TRBJ1-2	.	TRBV6-1	CASSEDWAGRGYTF	TGTGCCAGCAGTGAAGACTGGGCAGGTCGTGGCTACACCTTC
.	TRBJ1-2	.	TRBV5-1	CASSANGDYGYTF	TGCGCCAGCAGCGCGAACGGGGACTATGGCTACACCTTC
.	TRBJ2-3	.	TRBV25-1	CASANFTDTQYF	TGTGCCAGCGCGAACTTCACAGATACGCAGTATTTT
TRBD1	TRBJ2-1	.	TRBV6-5	CASSSDGQGVNEQFF	TGTGCCAGCAGTTCGGACGGACAGGGCGTCAATGAGCAGTTCTTC
TRBD2	TRBJ2-7	.	TRBV28	CASSWTSRYEQYF	TGTGCCAGCAGTTGGACTAGCCGCTACGAGCAGTACTTC
TRBD2	TRBJ2-7	once	TRBV6-5	CASSYSGRAPYEQYF	TGTGCCAGCAGTTACTCCGGGAGGGCCCCCTACGAGCAGTACTTC
.	TRBJ1-1	many	TRBV10-1	CASSETGFEAFF	TGCGCCAGCAGTGAGACAGGGTTTGAAGCTTTCTTT
.	TRBJ2-5	.	TRBV5-4	CASSLGVVETQYF	TGTGCCAGCAGCTTAGGGGTGGTGGAGACCCAGTACTTC
.	TRBJ1-3	.	TRBV9	CASSVAGSDGNTIYF	TGTGCCAGCAGCGTAGCGGGGTCGGATGGAAACACCATATATTTT
.	TRBJ2-2	.	TRBV3-1/TRBV3-2	CASSQDPQGTGTGELFF	TGTGCCAGCAGCCAGGACCCACAGGGAACAGGGACCGGGGAGCTGTTTTTT
TRBD1	TRBJ1-1	.	TRBV27	CASSRPGQGPIEAFF	TGTGCCAGCAGTCGTCCGGGACAGGGTCCCATTGAAGCTTTCTTT
.	TRBJ1-2	.	TRBV6-1	CASSEDYYGYTF	TGTGCCAGCAGTGAGGACTACTATGGCTACACCTTC
.	TRBJ2-1	few	TRBV2	CASSEQGSGEQFF	TGTGCCAGCAGCGAACAGGGATCCGGTGAGCAGTTCTTC
TRBD2	TRBJ2-2	once	TRBV10-1	CAIVSGRENTGELFF	TGCGCCATCGTCAGCGGGAGAGAGAATACCGGGGAGCTGTTTTTT
TRBD2	TRBJ2-3	.	TRBV5-1	CASSFQSGGGDTQYF	TGCGCCAGCAGCTTTCAGAGCGGGGGAGGGGATACGCAGTATTTT
.	TRBJ1-2	.	TRBV18	CASSPGTGYGYTF	TGTGCCAGCTCACCGGGTACGGGCTATGGCTACACCTTC
TRBD2	TRBJ2-7	.	TRBV28	CASSFLTGGSYEQYF	TGTGCCAGCAGTTTTTTAACGGGAGGCTCCTACGAGCAGTACTTC
TRBD1	TRBJ2-5	.	TRBV11-2	CASSYPTGGVETQYF	TGTGCCAGCAGCTACCCGACAGGGGGTGTGGAGACCCAGTACTTC
.	TRBJ1-2	.	TRBV14	CASSPNRVGGYTF	TGTGCCAGCAGCCCCAACAGGGTTGGTGGCTACACCTTC
.	TRBJ1-3	once	TRBV6-6	CASSYSLRKTGNTIYF	TGTGCCAGCAGTTACTCTCTGAGGAAGACTGGAAACACCATATATTTT
.	TRBJ2-2	.	TRBV5-6	CASSLGPRLVGTGELFF	TGTGCCAGCAGCTTGGGGCCCCGACTAGTAGGAACCGGGGAGCTGTTTTTT
TRBD2	TRBJ2-3	few	TRBV11-2	CASSLEWLAGGPGTQYF	TGTGCCAGCAGCTTAGAGTGGCTAGCGGGAGGGCCGGGTACGCAGTATTTT